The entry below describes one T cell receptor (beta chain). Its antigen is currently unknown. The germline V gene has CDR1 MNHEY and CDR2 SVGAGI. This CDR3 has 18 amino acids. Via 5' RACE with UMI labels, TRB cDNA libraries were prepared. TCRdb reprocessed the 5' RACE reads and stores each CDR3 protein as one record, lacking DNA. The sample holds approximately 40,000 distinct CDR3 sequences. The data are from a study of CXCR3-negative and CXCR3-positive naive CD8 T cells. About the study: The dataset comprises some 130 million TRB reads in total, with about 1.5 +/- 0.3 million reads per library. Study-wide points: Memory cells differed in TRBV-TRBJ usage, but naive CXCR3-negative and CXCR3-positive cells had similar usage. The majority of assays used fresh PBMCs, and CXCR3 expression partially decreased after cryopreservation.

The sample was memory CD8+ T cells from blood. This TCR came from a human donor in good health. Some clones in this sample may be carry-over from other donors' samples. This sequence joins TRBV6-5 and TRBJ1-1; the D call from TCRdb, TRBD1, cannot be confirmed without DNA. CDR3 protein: CASSYSETGGRLNTEAFF.